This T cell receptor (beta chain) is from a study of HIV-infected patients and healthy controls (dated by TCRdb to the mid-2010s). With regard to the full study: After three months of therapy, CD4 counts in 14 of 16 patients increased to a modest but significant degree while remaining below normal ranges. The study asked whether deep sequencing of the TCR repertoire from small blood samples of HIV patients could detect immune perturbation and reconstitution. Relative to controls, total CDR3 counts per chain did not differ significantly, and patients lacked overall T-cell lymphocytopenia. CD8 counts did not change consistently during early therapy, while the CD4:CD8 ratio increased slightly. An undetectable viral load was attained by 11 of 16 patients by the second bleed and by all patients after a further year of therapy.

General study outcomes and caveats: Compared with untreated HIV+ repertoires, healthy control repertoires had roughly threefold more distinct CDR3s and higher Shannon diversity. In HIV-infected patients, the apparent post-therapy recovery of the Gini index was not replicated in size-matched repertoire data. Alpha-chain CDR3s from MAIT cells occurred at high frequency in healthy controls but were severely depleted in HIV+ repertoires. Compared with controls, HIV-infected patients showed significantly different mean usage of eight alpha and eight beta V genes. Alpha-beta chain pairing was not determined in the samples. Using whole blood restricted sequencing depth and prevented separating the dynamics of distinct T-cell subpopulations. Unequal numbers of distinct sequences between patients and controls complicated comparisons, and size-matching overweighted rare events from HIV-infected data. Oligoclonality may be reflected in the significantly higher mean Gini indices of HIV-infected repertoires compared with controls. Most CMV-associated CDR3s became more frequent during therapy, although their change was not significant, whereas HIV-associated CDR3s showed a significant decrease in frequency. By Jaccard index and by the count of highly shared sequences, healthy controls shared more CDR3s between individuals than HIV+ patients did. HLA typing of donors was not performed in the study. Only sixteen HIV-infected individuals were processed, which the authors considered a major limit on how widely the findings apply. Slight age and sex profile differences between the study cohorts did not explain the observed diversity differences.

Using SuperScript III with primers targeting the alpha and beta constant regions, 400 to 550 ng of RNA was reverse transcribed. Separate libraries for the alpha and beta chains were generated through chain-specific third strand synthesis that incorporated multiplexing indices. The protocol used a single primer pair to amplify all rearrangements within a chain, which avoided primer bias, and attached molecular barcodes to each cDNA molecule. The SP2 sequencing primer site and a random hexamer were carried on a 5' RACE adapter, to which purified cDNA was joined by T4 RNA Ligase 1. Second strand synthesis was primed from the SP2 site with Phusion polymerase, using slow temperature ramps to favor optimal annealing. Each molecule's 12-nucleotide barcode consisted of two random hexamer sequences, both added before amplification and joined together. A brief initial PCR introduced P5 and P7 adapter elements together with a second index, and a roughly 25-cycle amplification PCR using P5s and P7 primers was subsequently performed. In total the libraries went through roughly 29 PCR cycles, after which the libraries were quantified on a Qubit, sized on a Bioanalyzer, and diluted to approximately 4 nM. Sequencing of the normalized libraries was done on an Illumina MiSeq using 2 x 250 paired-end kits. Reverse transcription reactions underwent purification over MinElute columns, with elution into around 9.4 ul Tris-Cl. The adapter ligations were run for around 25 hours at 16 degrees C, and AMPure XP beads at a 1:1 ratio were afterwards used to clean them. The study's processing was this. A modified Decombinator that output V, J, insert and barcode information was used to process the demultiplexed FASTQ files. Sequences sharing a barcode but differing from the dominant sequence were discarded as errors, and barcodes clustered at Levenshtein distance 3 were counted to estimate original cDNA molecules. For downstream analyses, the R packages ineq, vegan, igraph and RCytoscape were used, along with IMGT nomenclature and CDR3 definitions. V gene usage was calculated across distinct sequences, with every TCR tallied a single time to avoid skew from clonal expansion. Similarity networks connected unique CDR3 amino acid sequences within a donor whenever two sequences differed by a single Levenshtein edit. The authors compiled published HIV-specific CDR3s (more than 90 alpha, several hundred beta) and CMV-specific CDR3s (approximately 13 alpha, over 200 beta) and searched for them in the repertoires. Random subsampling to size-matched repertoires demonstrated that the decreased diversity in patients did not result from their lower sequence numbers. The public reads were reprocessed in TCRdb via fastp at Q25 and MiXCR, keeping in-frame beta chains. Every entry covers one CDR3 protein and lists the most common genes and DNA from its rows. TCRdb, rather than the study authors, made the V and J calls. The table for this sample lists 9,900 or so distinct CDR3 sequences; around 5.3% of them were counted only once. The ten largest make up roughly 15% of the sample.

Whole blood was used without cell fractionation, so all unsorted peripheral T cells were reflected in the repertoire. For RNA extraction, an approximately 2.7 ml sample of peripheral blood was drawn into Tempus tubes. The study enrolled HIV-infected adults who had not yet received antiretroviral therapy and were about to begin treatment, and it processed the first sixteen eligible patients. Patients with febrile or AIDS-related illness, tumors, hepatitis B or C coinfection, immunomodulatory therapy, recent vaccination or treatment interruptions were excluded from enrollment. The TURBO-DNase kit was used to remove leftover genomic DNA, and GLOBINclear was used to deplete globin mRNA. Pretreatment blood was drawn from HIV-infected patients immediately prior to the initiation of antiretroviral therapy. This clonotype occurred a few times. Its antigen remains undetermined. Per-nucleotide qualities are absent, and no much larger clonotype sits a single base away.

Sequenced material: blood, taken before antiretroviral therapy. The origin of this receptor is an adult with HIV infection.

The CDR3 here reads CASSLGPYNEQFF. The DNA sequence is TGTGCCAGCAGTTTAGGACCATACAATGAGCAGTTCTTC. The chain is assembled from TRBV28 and TRBJ2-1; the D gene assignment is ambiguous. From cysteine to phenylalanine, the CDR3 is 13 amino acids long. Only the CDR3 portion is preserved as DNA: 39 bases, with reading frame beginning at the first base. In the germline V gene, CDR1 corresponds to MDHEN and CDR2 to SYDVKM. V loses 2 bases, J loses 4 bases, and the germline ends lie 6 bases apart.